The sequence of this T cell receptor (beta chain) was determined in a study of blood T cell repertoires in COVID-19. Turning to the study itself: COVID-19 samples, acute and convalescent, were from the United States, Italy and Spain. T cells, B-cell-depleted T cells, or PBMCs provided the cDNA or gDNA that served as material.

This CDR3 contains 17 residues. The germline CDR1 and CDR2 sequences are LGHNA and YSLEER. V was trimmed by 2 bases and J by 4 bases, leaving 18 bases between them. In the original workflow: Counts of nucleated cells, estimated from reference gene primer amplification, were obtained. Assay used: immunoSEQ multiplex PCR; TCRdb lists only in-frame clones, some missing. That table furnishes V, J and clone size, whereas the DNA furnished D and trimming. The repertoire has about 170,000 clones, 85% of them found once; the top ten carry 2.5% to 4%. The TCR was taken from a human donor with acute or convalescent COVID-19. The donor label of this sample is uncertain. The chain uses TRBV4-3 and TRBJ2-1; D may be TRBD1 (5 bases). The specimen was peripheral blood. CDR3 DNA: TGCGCCAGCAGCCAAAGTGTTGCAGGGATGGGATACAATGAGCAGTTCTTC. Its translation: CASSQSVAGMGYNEQFF.